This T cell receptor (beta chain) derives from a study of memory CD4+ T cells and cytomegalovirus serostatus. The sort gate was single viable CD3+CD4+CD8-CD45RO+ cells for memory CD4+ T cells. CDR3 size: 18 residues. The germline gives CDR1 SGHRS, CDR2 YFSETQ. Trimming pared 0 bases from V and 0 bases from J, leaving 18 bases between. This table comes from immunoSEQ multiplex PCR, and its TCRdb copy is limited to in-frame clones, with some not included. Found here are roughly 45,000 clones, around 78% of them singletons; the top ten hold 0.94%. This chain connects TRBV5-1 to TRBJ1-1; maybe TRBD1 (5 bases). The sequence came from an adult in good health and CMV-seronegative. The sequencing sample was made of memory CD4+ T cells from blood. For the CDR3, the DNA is TGCGCCAGCAGCTTGGGTCCGGGGGACCCGATCATGAACACTGAAGCTTTCTTT. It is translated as CASSLGPGDPIMNTEAFF.